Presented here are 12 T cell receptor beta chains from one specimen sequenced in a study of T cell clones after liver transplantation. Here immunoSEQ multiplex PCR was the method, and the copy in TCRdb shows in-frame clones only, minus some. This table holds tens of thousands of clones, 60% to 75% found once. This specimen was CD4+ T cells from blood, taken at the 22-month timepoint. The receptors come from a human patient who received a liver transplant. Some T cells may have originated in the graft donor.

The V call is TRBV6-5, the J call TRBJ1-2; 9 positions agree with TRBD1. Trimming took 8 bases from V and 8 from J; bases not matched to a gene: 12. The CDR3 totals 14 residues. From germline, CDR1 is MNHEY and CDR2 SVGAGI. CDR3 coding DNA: TGTGCCAGCGGCTCCCCCACAGGGGGCCGGGGCTACACCTTC. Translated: CASGSPTGGRGYTF.

The CDR3 sequence: CATRGGGKLFF. CDR3 DNA sequence: TGTGCCACCAGAGGCGGAGGAAAACTGTTTTTT. J is TRBJ1-4 and V is TRBV15; D is unresolved. This CDR3 spans 11 amino acids. V was cut by 6 bases and J by 10 bases, with 9 bases left in between. The germline V gene has CDR1 LNHNV and CDR2 YYDKDF (reference sequence). The whole variable domain, remainder taken from reference TRBV15 and TRBJ1-4, is DAMVIQNPRYQVTQFGKPVTLSCSQTLNHNVMYWYQQKSSQAPKLLFHYYDKDFNNEADTPDNFQSRRPNTSFCFLDIRSPGLGDTAMYLCATRGGGKLFFGSGTQLSVL.

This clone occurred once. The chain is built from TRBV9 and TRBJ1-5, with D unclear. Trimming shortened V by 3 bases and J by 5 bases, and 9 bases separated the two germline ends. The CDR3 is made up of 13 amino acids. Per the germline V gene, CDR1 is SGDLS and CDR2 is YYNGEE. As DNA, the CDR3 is TGTGCCAGCAGCGCAGAGCCTCATCAGCCCCAGCATTTT. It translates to CASSAEPHQPQHF.

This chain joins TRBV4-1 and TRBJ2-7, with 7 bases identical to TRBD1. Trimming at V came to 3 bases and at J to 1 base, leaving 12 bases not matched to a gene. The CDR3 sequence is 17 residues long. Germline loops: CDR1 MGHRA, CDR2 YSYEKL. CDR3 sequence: CASSQSGQVRGSYEQYF. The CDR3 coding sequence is TGCGCCAGCAGCCAGAGTGGACAGGTTAGGGGGTCCTACGAGCAGTACTTC.

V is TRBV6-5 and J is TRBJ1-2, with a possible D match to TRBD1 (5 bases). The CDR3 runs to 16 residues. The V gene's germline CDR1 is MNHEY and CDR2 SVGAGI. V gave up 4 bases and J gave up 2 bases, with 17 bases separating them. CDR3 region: CASSSPSGRGNYGYTF. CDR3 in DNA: TGTGCCAGCAGTTCCCCCTCGGGACGGGGGAACTATGGCTACACCTTC.

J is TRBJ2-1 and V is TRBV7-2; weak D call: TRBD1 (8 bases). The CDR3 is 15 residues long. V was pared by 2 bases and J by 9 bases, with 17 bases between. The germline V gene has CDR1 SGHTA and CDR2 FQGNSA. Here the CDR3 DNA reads TGTGCCAGCAGCTTAAGGCAGGGGGCGGGGGTTGAGCAGTTCTTC. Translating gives CASSLRQGAGVEQFF.

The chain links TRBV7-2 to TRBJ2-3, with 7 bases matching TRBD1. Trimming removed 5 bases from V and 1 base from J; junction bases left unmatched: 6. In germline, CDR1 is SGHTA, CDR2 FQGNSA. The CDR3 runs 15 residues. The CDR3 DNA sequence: TGTGCCAGCAGCCGACAGGGATCGGGCACAGATACGCAGTATTTT. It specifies CASSRQGSGTDTQYF.

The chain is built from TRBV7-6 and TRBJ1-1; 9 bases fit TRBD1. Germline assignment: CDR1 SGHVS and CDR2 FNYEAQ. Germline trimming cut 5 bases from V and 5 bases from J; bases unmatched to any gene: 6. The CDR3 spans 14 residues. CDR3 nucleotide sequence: TGTGCCAGCAGCCAGCAGGACAGGGGAACTGAAGCTTTCTTT. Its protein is CASSQQDRGTEAFF.

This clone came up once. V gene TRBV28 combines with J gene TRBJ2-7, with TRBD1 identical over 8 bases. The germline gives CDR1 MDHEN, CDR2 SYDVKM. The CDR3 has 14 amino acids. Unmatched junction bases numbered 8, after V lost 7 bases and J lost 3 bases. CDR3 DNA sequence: TGTGCCAGCACTCGGGACAGGATAGGCTACGAGCAGTACTTC. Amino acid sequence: CASTRDRIGYEQYF.

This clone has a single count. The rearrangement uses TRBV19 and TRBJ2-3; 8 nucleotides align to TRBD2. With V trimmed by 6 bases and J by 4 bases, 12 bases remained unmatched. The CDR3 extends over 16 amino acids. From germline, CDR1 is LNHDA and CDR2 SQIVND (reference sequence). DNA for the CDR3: TGTGCCAGTAGCCGCTGGACTAGCTCTGGCTCAGATACGCAGTATTTT. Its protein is CASSRWTSSGSDTQYF.

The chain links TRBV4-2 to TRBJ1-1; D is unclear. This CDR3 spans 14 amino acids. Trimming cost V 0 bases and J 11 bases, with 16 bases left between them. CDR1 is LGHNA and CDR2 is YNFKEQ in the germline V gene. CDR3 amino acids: CASSQEGADLGAFF. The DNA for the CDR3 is TGTGCCAGCAGCCAAGAGGGTGCGGACCTCGGGGCTTTCTTT.

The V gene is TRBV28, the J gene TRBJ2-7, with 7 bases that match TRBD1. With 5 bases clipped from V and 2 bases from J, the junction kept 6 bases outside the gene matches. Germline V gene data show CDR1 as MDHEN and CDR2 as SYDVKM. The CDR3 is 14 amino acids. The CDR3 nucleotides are TGTGCCAGCAGTCAAACAGGGGTGCCCTACGAGCAGTACTTC. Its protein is CASSQTGVPYEQYF.